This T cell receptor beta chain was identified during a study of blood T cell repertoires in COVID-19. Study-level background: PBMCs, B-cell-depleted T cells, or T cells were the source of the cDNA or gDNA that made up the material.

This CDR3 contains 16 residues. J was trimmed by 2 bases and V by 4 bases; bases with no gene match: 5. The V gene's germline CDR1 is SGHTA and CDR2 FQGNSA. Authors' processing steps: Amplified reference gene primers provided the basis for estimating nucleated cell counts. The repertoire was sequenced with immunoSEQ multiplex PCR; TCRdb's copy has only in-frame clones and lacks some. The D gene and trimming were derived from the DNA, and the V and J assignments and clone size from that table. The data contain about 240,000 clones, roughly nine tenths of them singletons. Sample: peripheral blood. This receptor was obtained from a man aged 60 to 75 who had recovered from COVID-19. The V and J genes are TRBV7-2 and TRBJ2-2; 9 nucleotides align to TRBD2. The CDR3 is CASSWEAGGNTGELFF. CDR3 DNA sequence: TGTGCCAGCAGCTGGGAAGCGGGGGGTAACACCGGGGAGCTGTTTTTT.